These T cell receptor beta chains were read from a single sample in a study of blood T cells in healthy people across ages. TCRdb itself ran the 5' RACE reads through MiXCR, one entry per CDR3 protein. Altogether approximately 800,000 distinct CDR3 sequences are present, around 50% being singletons, with the ten largest covering around 25%. The sequenced sample was blood. These receptors were collected from a man aged 35 to 55 in good health. Both conserved end residues are trimmed from each CDR3. Fields, in order: V gene, J gene, CDR3 protein.

V: TRBV9
J: TRBJ2-1
CDR3: ASSGWDGEEF

V: TRBV9
J: TRBJ2-3
CDR3: ASSIGLAGLDTQY

V: TRBV24-1
J: TRBJ1-1
CDR3: ATSSADRGWTEAF

V: TRBV11-3
J: -
CDR3: ASSLVTGMETQY

V: TRBV11-2
J: TRBJ2-1
CDR3: ASSPNFNEQF

V: TRBV10-3
J: TRBJ2-1
CDR3: ASSSRTSGGQSSYNEQF

V: TRBV20-1
J: TRBJ2-3
CDR3: SARSRGGWWTDTQY

V: TRBV29-1
J: TRBJ1-3
CDR3: SVARDLGNTIY

V: TRBV10-3
J: TRBJ1-5
CDR3: AISGDRVDNQPQH

V: TRBV29-1
J: TRBJ1-1
CDR3: SAEGRDRASMNTEAF

V: TRBV20-1
J: TRBJ2-7
CDR3: SARIGNYEQY

V: TRBV12-3/TRBV12-4
J: TRBJ2-7
CDR3: ASGYNRQGETYEQY

V: TRBV4-3
J: TRBJ2-5
CDR3: ASSQDRPRTSGFQETQY

V: TRBV28
J: TRBJ1-5
CDR3: ASLETGGPNQPQH

V: TRBV29-1
J: TRBJ2-1
CDR3: SVEPTREQF

V: TRBV28
J: TRBJ1-1
CDR3: ASSPPGQGIVTEAF

V: TRBV7-2
J: TRBJ2-5
CDR3: ASSLALAGGRGKTQY

V: TRBV19
J: TRBJ1-2
CDR3: ASTLTQNYGYT

V: TRBV27
J: TRBJ1-2
CDR3: ASMRAGANYGYT

V: TRBV7-9
J: TRBJ1-1
CDR3: ASSLAGTAAGAF

V: TRBV6-2/TRBV6-3
J: TRBJ2-1
CDR3: ATLLAGGYNEQF

V: TRBV27
J: TRBJ1-6
CDR3: ASSLPGQGSPLH

V: TRBV20-1
J: TRBJ2-5
CDR3: SATGFGIQETQY

V: TRBV20-1
J: TRBJ1-1
CDR3: SAPRGAGVSTEAF

V: TRBV10-3
J: TRBJ2-3
CDR3: ATEDVDTDTQY

V: TRBV20-1
J: TRBJ2-3
CDR3: SAPPGGDRSTDTQY

V: TRBV29-1
J: TRBJ2-2
CDR3: SVDQGGNTGELF

V: TRBV6-6
J: TRBJ2-3
CDR3: ASSQREVTDTQY

V: TRBV29-1
J: TRBJ2-7
CDR3: SVEQSGAEQY

V: TRBV28
J: TRBJ1-4
CDR3: ASRPGLGGEKLF

V: TRBV10-3
J: TRBJ2-3
CDR3: AISVSPGLGTQY

V: TRBV20-1
J: TRBJ1-2
CDR3: SAQWRLTNYGYT

V: TRBV5-1
J: TRBJ2-7
CDR3: ASSWGLAASYEQY

V: TRBV5-1
J: TRBJ2-1
CDR3: ASSLGAGFINEQF

V: TRBV12-5
J: TRBJ2-3
CDR3: ASGGGQRTDTQY

V: TRBV30
J: TRBJ2-1
CDR3: AWSRWLRDEQF

V: TRBV30
J: TRBJ1-2
CDR3: AWSVGLNYGYT

V: TRBV5-1
J: TRBJ2-4
CDR3: ASSSGQSVAKNIQY

V: TRBV6-2/TRBV6-3
J: TRBJ2-1
CDR3: ASGGGLPRDEQF